These 22 T cell receptor beta chains were sequenced from one sample in a study of shared clonotypes between healthy human individuals. The table came from immunoSEQ multiplex PCR; TCRdb's copy has only in-frame clones and leaves some out. Here the sample spans over 400,000 clones, roughly 80% being singletons. Sequencing input: PBMCs. All receptors derive from a woman between 40 and 50 years old in good health. Some clones in this sample may be carry-over from other donors' samples.

The V call is TRBV6-5, the J call TRBJ2-1; TRBD2 might be the D (6 bases). Trimming left V 5 bases short and J 8 bases short, with 16 bases between. The CDR3 spans 14 residues. Germline V gives CDR1 MNHEY, CDR2 SVGAGI. In DNA, the CDR3 is TGTGCCAGCAGTGGGGTCCCCCCGGGGGATGAGCAGTTCTTC. Translating gives CASSGVPPGDEQFF.

This chain uses TRBV28 with TRBJ2-1; TRBD2 might be the D (5 bases). Germline V gene lookup returns CDR1 MDHEN and CDR2 SYDVKM. This CDR3 has 15 residues. With 5 bases removed from V and 3 bases from J, the gap between germline ends came to 14 bases. CDR3 nucleotide sequence: TGTGCCAGCAGTCCCCCGGGGTACTACTACAATGAGCAGTTCTTC. This encodes CASSPPGYYYNEQFF.

Comment on this clone: A single base is all that separates this from a far larger clone, so a read error is likely. Other DNA sequences from this sample encode an identical CDR3 as well. This chain uses TRBV9 with TRBJ1-1; the match to TRBD1 covers 10 bases. Germline V CDR1 and CDR2: SGDLS, YYNGEE. V lost 3 bases, J lost 5 bases, and 7 bases stayed unmatched. This CDR3 comprises 15 residues. CDR3 sequence reads: CASSGRTGGRTEAFF. The CDR3 region has the DNA TGTGCCAGCAGCGGGCGGACAGGGGGGAGGACTGAAGCTTTCTTT.

V is TRBV5-8 and J is TRBJ1-5, with D possibly being TRBD1 (6 bases). There are 16 residues in the CDR3. Germline assignment: CDR1 SGHTS and CDR2 YDEGEE. Trimming pared 1 base from V and 2 bases from J, leaving 13 bases between. CDR3 DNA sequence: TGTGCCAGCAGCTTGAGATCAGGGGAGGGCAATCAGCCCCAGCATTTT. Amino acid sequence: CASSLRSGEGNQPQHF.

This clone was seen a few times. A far larger clone is a single base away, which makes a read error likely. Other nucleotide sequences in the sample specify the same CDR3. The V call is TRBV2, the J call TRBJ1-1; no clear D gene. Germline lookup yields CDR1 SNHLY and CDR2 FYNNEI. This CDR3 region has 14 residues. V was cut by 3 bases and J by 0 bases, with 8 bases left in between. The chain's CDR3 is CASSDQGMNTEAFF. The CDR3 DNA sequence: TGTGCCAGCAGTGATCAAGGTATGAACACTGAAGCTTTCTTT.

This clone was counted once. V gene TRBV9 combines with J gene TRBJ2-3; 10 bases map to TRBD2. V gave up 0 bases and J gave up 5 bases; unmatched junction bases: 0. The germline CDR1 and CDR2 sequences are SGDLS and YYNGEE. The CDR3 extends over 14 amino acids. For the CDR3, the DNA is TGTGCCAGCAGCGTAGGGACTAGCGGAGATACGCAGTATTTT. Translating it yields CASSVGTSGDTQYF. Looking up the rest from reference TRBV9 and TRBJ2-3 gives the full variable domain: DSGVTQTPKHLITATGQRVTLRCSPRSGDLSVYWYQQSLDQGLQFLIQYYNGEERAKGNILERFSAQQFPDLHSELNLSSLELGDSALYFCASSVGTSGDTQYFGPGTRLTVL.

This clone was counted a few times. V and J are TRBV28 and TRBJ2-1, with TRBD2 matching over 7 bases. Unmatched junction bases numbered 9, after V lost 5 bases and J lost 5 bases. The germline gives CDR1 MDHEN, CDR2 SYDVKM. The CDR3 contains 15 residues. CDR3 coding DNA: TGTGCCAGCAGTCCCCCGGGACTACCAAACAATGAGCAGTTCTTC. It specifies CASSPPGLPNNEQFF.

V is TRBV4-2 and J is TRBJ2-3, with 11 bases matching TRBD2. The CDR3 consists of 19 residues. Germline V gene sequence: CDR1 LGHNA, CDR2 YNFKEQ. V lost 1 base to trimming and J lost 3 bases; unmatched junction nucleotides: 12. In nucleotides, the CDR3 is TGTGCCAGCAGCCAAGTTCGGGTTAGCGGGAGGGATAGGACAGATACGCAGTATTTT. Amino acid sequence: CASSQVRVSGRDRTDTQYF.

V usage is TRBV18 and J usage is TRBJ2-1; 12 bases agree with TRBD2. CDR3 length: 18 amino acids. After removal of 4 bases from V and 0 bases from J, the junction contained 7 bases not matched to a gene. Per germline, CDR1 KGHSH and CDR2 LQKENI. The CDR3 nucleotides are TGTGCCAGCTCACGAGGGCTAGCGGGAGGGCCCTCCTACAATGAGCAGTTCTTC. It yields the protein CASSRGLAGGPSYNEQFF.

Here the CDR3 reads CASSYLTGSTDTQYF. DNA for the CDR3: TGTGCCAGCAGCTACCTAACAGGGAGCACAGATACGCAGTATTTT. V and J are TRBV4-2 and TRBJ2-3; weak D call: TRBD1 (6 bases). Trimming stripped 5 bases from V and 0 bases from J, with 12 bases between. The CDR3 length is 15 residues. Germline V gene lookup returns CDR1 LGHNA and CDR2 YNFKEQ.

In the case of this clone: A single base is all that separates this from a far larger clone, so a read error is likely. The sample holds other DNA sequences that translate to the same CDR3. The chain is built from TRBV6-1 and TRBJ1-1, with TRBD1 matching over 10 bases. The CDR3 runs to 15 residues. In germline, CDR1 is MNHNS, CDR2 SASEGT. CDR3 DNA: TGTGCTAGCAGTGCGGGGACAGGGGCCCTGTTTGAAGCTTTCTTT. Residues: CASSAGTGALFEAFF.

This CDR3 is CASSRGLAFYNEQFF. Here the CDR3 DNA reads TGTGCCAGCAGCCGGGGACTAGCTTTCTACAATGAGCAGTTCTTC. The chain recombines TRBV9 with TRBJ2-1; 9 positions match TRBD2. The ends lost 4 bases at V and 3 bases at J; junction bases unmatched: 5. The CDR3 contains 15 residues. Looked up from germline, CDR1 is SGDLS and CDR2 is YYNGEE.

The V gene is TRBV11-2, the J gene TRBJ2-3; 12 nucleotides line up with TRBD2. The CDR3 sequence is 17 residues long. The junction had 10 bases not matched to a gene; V was cut back by 5 bases and J by 4 bases. The V gene's germline CDR1 is SGHAT and CDR2 FQNNGV. The CDR3 DNA follows: TGTGCCAGCAGCCTTACGACTAGCGGGAGTGGGCCAGATACGCAGTATTTT. This gives the protein CASSLTTSGSGPDTQYF. The variable domain in full, completed from reference TRBV11-2 and TRBJ2-3, reads EAGVAQSPRYKIIEKRQSVAFWCNPISGHATLYWYQQILGQGPKLLIQFQNNGVVDDSQLPKDRFSAERLKGVDSTLKIQPAKLEDSAVYLCASSLTTSGSGPDTQYFGPGTRLTVL.

Concerning this clone: Other DNA sequences within the sample encode an identical CDR3. The chain combines TRBV19 with TRBJ1-5; the match to TRBD1 covers 7 bases. With 5 bases clipped from V and 4 bases from J, the junction kept 2 bases outside the gene matches. From germline, CDR1 is LNHDA and CDR2 SQIVND (reference sequence). This CDR3 comprises 13 residues. The CDR3 coding sequence is TGTGCCAGTAGTCCGGACAGGAATCAGCCCCAGCATTTT. Amino acid sequence: CASSPDRNQPQHF.

The rearrangement links TRBV6-6 to TRBJ1-1, with D maybe TRBD1 (6 bases). The germline CDR1 and CDR2 sequences are MNHNY and SVGAGI (reference sequence). This CDR3 contains 13 residues. The V end lost 6 bases, the J end lost 4 bases, and 12 bases lay between the germline ends. This CDR3 is CASRNDRITEAFF. The CDR3 DNA sequence: TGTGCCAGCAGGAACGACAGGATCACTGAAGCTTTCTTT.

Notes on this clone: The same CDR3 is also encoded by other DNA sequences in this sample. CDR3 nucleotide sequence: TGTGCCAGCAGTGAAGCGAGACAGGGCTACGAGCAGTACTTC. This codes for CASSEARQGYEQYF. This chain joins TRBV2 and TRBJ2-7; 7 bases line up with TRBD1. V lost 0 bases to trimming and J lost 3 bases; unmatched junction nucleotides: 2. CDR3 length equals 14 residues. Germline lookup yields CDR1 SNHLY and CDR2 FYNNEI.

Notes on this clone: It is likely a read error: a sequence one base away is far more abundant. CDR3 coding DNA: TGTGCCAGCAGCTTGGCAGGGAGATGGAGGGCGTTCAATGAGCAGTTCTTC. It yields the protein CASSLAGRWRAFNEQFF. The gene calls are TRBV5-6 and TRBJ2-1, with D perhaps matching TRBD2 (6 bases). V was shortened by 0 bases and J by 6 bases, with 19 bases between the two germline ends. This CDR3 is 17 amino acids long. Germline lookup yields CDR1 SGHDT and CDR2 YYEEEE.

The rearrangement uses TRBV13 and TRBJ2-1, with 10 bases identical to TRBD2. In germline, CDR1 is PRHDT, CDR2 FYEKMQ (reference sequence). V was clipped by 4 bases and J by 1 base; unmatched bases: 7. This CDR3 is 17 amino acids long. The CDR3 DNA is TGTGCCAGCAGCTCCGCTAGCGGGAGTGGGTCCTACAATGAGCAGTTCTTC. Its translation is CASSSASGSGSYNEQFF.

With respect to this clone: A far larger clone is only one base removed, so a read error is likely. The chain joins TRBV5-6 to TRBJ1-5; D may be TRBD1 (5 bases). The germline V gene encodes CDR1 SGHDT and CDR2 YYEEEE. The CDR3 is 17 amino acids. The CDR3 sequence: CASSLGRERPSNQHQHF. The CDR3 DNA sequence: TGTGCCAGCAGCTTGGGCAGGGAGAGACCAAGCAATCAGCACCAGCATTTT.

This clone was seen only a few times. The chain couples TRBV19 to TRBJ2-1; 8 bases are shared with TRBD2. Germline V CDR1 and CDR2: LNHDA, SQIVND (reference sequence). V shed 10 bases and J 3 bases; nucleotides not matched to a gene: 11. CDR3 length equals 15 residues. The CDR3 nucleotides are TGTGCCACCCCGGGGGGGGAGGGCCTCTACAATGAGCAGTTCTTC. It specifies CATPGGEGLYNEQFF.

This rearrangement joins TRBV13 to TRBJ2-1; D may be TRBD2 (6 bases). The CDR3 length is 18 residues. Trimming took 1 base from V and 7 from J, leaving 23 bases between them. Looked up from germline, CDR1 is PRHDT and CDR2 is FYEKMQ (reference sequence). CDR3 sequence: CASSLVPPTSLLENEQFF. The DNA for the CDR3 is TGTGCCAGCAGCTTAGTCCCCCCCACTAGCCTTTTGGAGAATGAGCAGTTCTTC.

The rearrangement joins TRBV19 to TRBJ1-3; tentative D call: TRBD1 (5 bases). This CDR3 comprises 16 residues. V lost 4 bases and J 0 bases, leaving 13 bases between the germline ends. The germline V gene encodes CDR1 LNHDA and CDR2 SQIVND (reference sequence). The CDR3 here is CASSNLGANSGNTIYF. CDR3 DNA sequence: TGTGCCAGTAGTAACCTCGGGGCAAACTCTGGAAACACCATATATTTT.